Listed below are T cell receptor beta chains from one sample, sequenced in a study of technical replicates of blood from several donors. The table came from immunoSEQ multiplex PCR; TCRdb's copy has only in-frame clones and leaves some out. The profile shows under 85,000 clones, roughly 92% of them singletons. The specimen sequenced was T cells isolated from PBMCs. The receptors come from a human donor in good health. The CDR3 runs from the conserved cysteine through the conserved F or W. A D gene is named only where the DNA matches it firmly. Some rows mark clone size as missing; the rest say once, few, many or name a class of expanded clone.

d_call clone_size j_call v_call cdr3_nt cdr3_aa
. . TRBJ2-3 TRBV30 TGTGCCTGGAGTTTCCCCCGGCGGGCCACAGATACGCAGTATTTT CAWSFPRRATDTQYF
TRBD1 . TRBJ2-5 TRBV7-7 TGTGCTAGCAGCTTAGCCGGGACAGGGAAAGAGACCCAGTACTTC CASSLAGTGKETQYF
TRBD2 once TRBJ2-7 TRBV4-1 TGCGCCAGCAGCACCCACACTAGCGGGAGAACCTACGAGCAGTACTTC CASSTHTSGRTYEQYF
. . TRBJ1-1 TRBV19 TGTGCCAGTAGTCCCCGATCAGACAGACGGAACACTGAAGCTTTCTTT CASSPRSDRRNTEAFF
. . TRBJ2-1 TRBV14 TGTGCCAGCAGCATAACGCGTTTGTACAATGAGCAGTTCTTC CASSITRLYNEQFF
. . TRBJ2-7 TRBV11-2 TGTGCCAGCAGACAACCGGGAGACTACGAGCAGTACTTC CASRQPGDYEQYF
TRBD1 . TRBJ2-7 TRBV10-3 TGTGCCATCAGTGAAATCTGGGACAGGGGGTACTACGAGCAGTACTTC CAISEIWDRGYYEQYF
. . TRBJ2-5 TRBV25-1 TGTGCCAGCAGTGAGGTCCTAGGGGCTTTTCGAGAGACCCAGTACTTC CASSEVLGAFRETQYF
TRBD2 . TRBJ2-3 TRBV7-3 TGTGCCAGCAGCTTACCCCCTGGACTAGCGGGAGAAAATTTGCCAGATACGCAGTATTTT CASSLPPGLAGENLPDTQYF
TRBD1 . TRBJ1-5 TRBV10-1 TGCGCCAGCCCCGACAGGGTTAATCAGCCCCAGCATTTT CASPDRVNQPQHF
. . TRBJ1-2 TRBV27 TGTGCCAGCGGAACGGGGTATGGCTACACCTTC CASGTGYGYTF
. . TRBJ2-2 TRBV27 TGTGCCAGCAGTTTGGGCCTGAACACCGGGGAGCTGTTTTTT CASSLGLNTGELFF
. . TRBJ2-7 TRBV6-5 TGTGCCAGCAGTTTGGGGCGTAGGGCCTACGAGCAGTACTTC CASSLGRRAYEQYF
. . TRBJ2-3 TRBV5-6 TGTGCCAGCAGCTTGGCCGGGGGAAGCACAGATACGCAGTATTTT CASSLAGGSTDTQYF
TRBD1 few TRBJ2-7 TRBV19 TGTGCCAGTAGTGAGGACAGGGAAAGGGACGAGCAGTACTTC CASSEDRERDEQYF
TRBD1 . TRBJ1-1 TRBV10-2 TGCGCCAGCACAGGACAGGGAACCGGTGAAGCTTTCTTT CASTGQGTGEAFF
TRBD2 . TRBJ2-1 TRBV19 TGTGCCAGTAGTGGACTAGCCGGGACCCCCTACAATGAGCAGTTCTTC CASSGLAGTPYNEQFF
. . TRBJ2-2 TRBV7-7 TGTGCTAGCAGCCGACTCCCAGACGCGCCCGGGGAGCTGTTTTTT CASSRLPDAPGELFF
. few TRBJ1-1 TRBV9 TGTGCCAGCAGCTCCAGAGGCATGAACACTGAAGCTTTCTTT CASSSRGMNTEAFF
TRBD1 . TRBJ2-7 TRBV28 TGTGCCAGCAGCGGGACAGGGTGGTCCTACGAGCAGTACTTC CASSGTGWSYEQYF
. . TRBJ2-3 TRBV6-5 TGTGCCAGCAGTTACGGAGGTTCTAGCACAGATACGCAGTATTTT CASSYGGSSTDTQYF
. . TRBJ2-1 TRBV7-9 TGTGCCAGCAGCAAGACGGAGTCCTACAATGAGCAGTTCTTC CASSKTESYNEQFF
TRBD2 . TRBJ2-7 TRBV6-5 TGTGCCAGCAGTTACCGAGCGGGAGGCTACGAGCAGTACTTC CASSYRAGGYEQYF
. once TRBJ2-3 TRBV5-1 TGCGCCAGCAGCTTGGCCACGACTACAGATACGCAGTATTTT CASSLATTTDTQYF
. once TRBJ1-1 TRBV27 TGTGCCAGCAGTTTCTTCAGGGGCACAGAGACTGAAGCTTTCTTT CASSFFRGTETEAFF
TRBD2 . TRBJ2-5 TRBV7-2 TGTGCCAGCAGCATCCGACTAGCCCAAGAGACCCAGTACTTC CASSIRLAQETQYF
. . TRBJ2-5 TRBV21-1 TGTGCCAGCAGCAAAGAGGACAGCCGAGAGACCCAGTACTTC CASSKEDSRETQYF
TRBD1 . TRBJ1-2 TRBV28 TGTGCCAGCACCGAATTGGGACAGGGCCGAAACTATGGCTACACCTTC CASTELGQGRNYGYTF
TRBD2 . TRBJ2-5 TRBV19 TGTGCCAGCAGGCTAGCGGGACAAGAGACCCAGTACTTC CASRLAGQETQYF
TRBD2 . TRBJ2-2 TRBV6-5 TGTGCCAGCAGTTACAATCTAGCGGAGGTCACCGGGGAGCTGTTTTTT CASSYNLAEVTGELFF
TRBD1 . TRBJ1-1 TRBV11-2 TGTGCCAGCAGCTTAGACCGGACAGGGAGGTCTTTCTTT CASSLDRTGRSFF
. . TRBJ1-4 TRBV11-2 TGTGCCAGCAGGCGGGCGGACGGCCAACTGTTTTTT CASRRADGQLFF
TRBD2 . TRBJ2-1 TRBV5-1 TGCGCCAGCAGCTCCCGACTAGCGGGCGAGCAGTTCTTC CASSSRLAGEQFF
. few TRBJ1-1 TRBV19 TGTGCCCAGGGGATCTCTTGGACTGAAGCTTTCTTT CAQGISWTEAFF
. . TRBJ1-1 TRBV20-1 TGCAGTGCTAAGACGGGGGCTGAAGCTTTCTTT CSAKTGAEAFF
TRBD1 . TRBJ1-2 TRBV5-4 TGTGCCAGCAGCTTTGAAACAGGGGGGACTGGCTACACCTTC CASSFETGGTGYTF
TRBD2 . TRBJ2-2 TRBV27 TGTGCCAGCAGTTTACTAGCGGGGAACACCGGGGAGCTGTTTTTT CASSLLAGNTGELFF
TRBD1 once TRBJ2-5 TRBV9 TGTGCCAGCAGCGTAAATCGACAGGGGGAGACCCAGTACTTC CASSVNRQGETQYF
TRBD2 . TRBJ2-3 TRBV7-9 TGTGCCAGCAGCTCCCCCAGGACTAGCGAGACAGATACGCAGTATTTT CASSSPRTSETDTQYF
. . TRBJ1-1 TRBV19 TGTGCCAGTAGTATAGTACGCGCTCAGAAGGAGTGGTCGGAGGGTGAAGCTTTCTTT CASSIVRAQKEWSEGEAFF
. . TRBJ2-1 TRBV18 TGTGCCAGCTCACCACCTGCCAGGGTCAATGAGCAGTTCTTC CASSPPARVNEQFF
. . TRBJ1-2 TRBV18 TGTGCCAGCTCACCACCACAGGGAATCCACTATGGCTACACCTTC CASSPPQGIHYGYTF
. . TRBJ2-4 TRBV15 TGTGCCACCAGCCATCTTGAGGTTGTGAACATTCAGTACTTC CATSHLEVVNIQYF
. . TRBJ1-2 TRBV6-1 TGTGCCAGCAGGGGACTTTCCGGTCATGGCTACACCTTC CASRGLSGHGYTF
. once TRBJ1-4 TRBV30 TGTGCCTGGAGTGTACTTAGGGGCGTCAATGAAAAACTGTTTTTT CAWSVLRGVNEKLFF
TRBD1 . TRBJ1-2 TRBV6-1 TGTGCCAGCAGTGAGTTGGGACAGGGGAGCCTAGCGGGCTATGGCTACACCTTC CASSELGQGSLAGYGYTF
TRBD2 . TRBJ2-1 TRBV5-5 TGTGCCAGCAGATCGCATTGGACTAGCGGAAACAATGAGCAGTTCTTC CASRSHWTSGNNEQFF
TRBD2 . TRBJ2-2 TRBV9 TGTGCCAGCAGGACTAGCTCTGACACCGGGGAGCTGTTTTTT CASRTSSDTGELFF
. few TRBJ1-5 TRBV28 TGTGCCACCCTTACCCAGGGAACTAACAATCAGCCCCAGCATTTT CATLTQGTNNQPQHF
. . TRBJ1-2 TRBV14 TGTGCCAGCAGCATGCAGGGGACGGACGGCTACACCTTC CASSMQGTDGYTF
. . TRBJ2-3 TRBV4-3 TGCGCCAGCAGCCTAGGAGGAGGGTTGCCTGATGGCACAGATACGCAGTATTTT CASSLGGGLPDGTDTQYF
TRBD2 . TRBJ2-1 TRBV7-9 TGTGCCAGCAAAGGCGGGAGACCGGATGAGCAGTTCTTC CASKGGRPDEQFF
TRBD2 . TRBJ2-5 TRBV5-1 TGCGCCAGTCGACTAGCGGAAGAGACCCAGTACTTC CASRLAEETQYF
TRBD1 . TRBJ2-7 TRBV11-2 TGTGCCAGCAGCCCGAACAGGGGGAACGAGCAGTACTTC CASSPNRGNEQYF
. . TRBJ2-7 TRBV11-3 TGTGCCAGCAGCTTTCGGCAGGGTCTTTTCTACGAGCAGTACTTC CASSFRQGLFYEQYF
. . TRBJ1-1 TRBV19 TGTGCCAGTAGTATCCCACAGGTGAACACTGAAGCTTTCTTT CASSIPQVNTEAFF
. . TRBJ1-1 TRBV9 TGTGCCAGCAGCTTTATGACAGGAATTACCACTGAAGCTTTCTTT CASSFMTGITTEAFF
. . TRBJ2-7 TRBV5-6 TGTGCCAGCAGCTTGACCACTAGCAGAACCTACGAGCAGTACTTC CASSLTTSRTYEQYF
. . TRBJ1-2 TRBV10-3 TGTGCCATCAGTGCCCATGGAACTACTAACTATGGCTACACCTTC CAISAHGTTNYGYTF
. . TRBJ1-5 TRBV12-5 TGTGCTAGTGGTTCGCCGGGATATAGCAATCAGCCCCAGCATTTT CASGSPGYSNQPQHF